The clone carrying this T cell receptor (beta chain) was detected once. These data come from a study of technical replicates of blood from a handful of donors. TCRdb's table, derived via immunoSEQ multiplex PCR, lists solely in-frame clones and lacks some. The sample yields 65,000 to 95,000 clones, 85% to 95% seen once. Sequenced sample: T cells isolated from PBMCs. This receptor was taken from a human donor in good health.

Written as DNA, the CDR3 is TGTGCCAGCAGTGGGACAGGGATGGGGAATAACTATGGCTACACCTTC. Its protein product is CASSGTGMGNNYGYTF. The chain couples TRBV28 to TRBJ1-2, with 9 bases that match TRBD1. This CDR3 region has 16 residues. Per germline, CDR1 MDHEN and CDR2 SYDVKM. V trimming: 5 bases; J trimming: 1 base; junction bases outside the gene matches: 8.